A selection of T cell receptor beta chains follows, all from one sample in a study of esophageal squamous cell carcinoma under preoperative chemotherapy. MiXCR was run by TCRdb on the PCR reads, yielding one entry per CDR3 protein. Among some 30,000 distinct CDR3 sequences, around 50% were seen once, and the ten largest hold about an eighth. Sample acquisition took place from a patient given preoperative chemotherapy. Every receptor here comes from a human donor with esophageal squamous cell carcinoma. The donor label of this sample is uncertain. Both conserved end residues are part of each CDR3. A D gene is named only where the DNA matches it firmly. For some rows the clone size is stated as once, few or many, or as a class when expanded; others skip it.

TRBD1,TRBJ2-3,few,TRBV5-4,CASSLGGGGSDTQYF,TGTGCCAGCAGCTTGGGAGGGGGCGGGTCAGATACGCAGTATTTT
TRBD2,TRBJ2-2,many,TRBV7-2,CASSLEELPSGRLNTGELFF,TGTGCCAGCAGCTTAGAGGAGCTCCCTAGCGGGAGGCTGAACACCGGGGAGCTGTTTTTT
-,TRBJ2-7,-,TRBV12-3/TRBV12-4,CASSDSANSYEQYF,TGTGCCAGCAGCGACAGCGCGAACTCCTACGAGCAGTACTTC
-,TRBJ2-5,-,TRBV7-6,CAGGYGGGAQETQYF,TGTGCCGGGGGCTACGGGGGCGGGGCCCAAGAGACCCAGTACTTC
TRBD1,TRBJ1-1,once,TRBV20-1,CSARRRQGMNTEAFF,TGCAGTGCTAGAAGGCGACAGGGTATGAACACTGAAGCTTTCTTT
-,TRBJ2-4,-,TRBV7-6,CASRLGMGGKDIQYF,TGTGCCAGCAGGTTGGGGATGGGCGGCAAAGACATCCAGTACTTC
TRBD2,TRBJ2-1,many,TRBV12-3/TRBV12-4,CASTSSGRVYEQFF,TGTGCCAGCACCTCTAGCGGGAGGGTCTATGAGCAGTTCTTC
-,TRBJ2-2,many,TRBV11-2,CASSLAPGGDTGELFF,TGTGCCAGCAGCTTAGCCCCTGGGGGTGACACCGGGGAGCTGTTTTTT
-,TRBJ2-3,-,TRBV7-9,CASSPPGESTDTQYF,TGTGCCAGCAGCCCGCCGGGAGAAAGCACAGATACGCAGTATTTT
TRBD1,TRBJ2-3,-,TRBV7-7,CASSFRTGEVDMQYF,TGTGCTAGCAGCTTCAGGACAGGGGAGGTAGATATGCAGTATTTT
TRBD2,TRBJ2-1,many,TRBV7-2,CASRTSGRFDNEQFF,TGTGCCAGCCGCACTAGCGGGAGGTTCGACAATGAGCAGTTCTTC
TRBD2,TRBJ2-5,many,TRBV7-2,CASSFSSGRIQETQYF,TGTGCCAGCAGCTTCTCTAGCGGGAGAATCCAAGAGACCCAGTACTTC
-,TRBJ2-3,few,TRBV24-1,CATSDLSAGTTDTQYF,TGTGCCACCAGTGATTTATCGGCGGGAACCACAGATACGCAGTATTTT
TRBD2,TRBJ2-1,few,TRBV7-6,CASSLGASGGSSYNEQFF,TGTGCCAGCAGCTTAGGGGCTAGCGGGGGGAGCTCCTACAATGAGCAGTTCTTC
TRBD2,TRBJ2-1,medium-sized,TRBV7-2,CANRRTSGHEQFF,TGTGCCAACCGAAGGACTAGCGGACATGAGCAGTTCTTC
TRBD2,TRBJ2-3,once,TRBV14,CASSQQRGSTDTQYF,TGTGCCAGCAGCCAACAGCGGGGGAGCACAGATACGCAGTATTTT
TRBD1,TRBJ2-5,-,TRBV18,CASSPATGGETQYF,TGTGCCAGCTCACCCGCGACAGGGGGCGAGACCCAGTACTTC
-,TRBJ2-7,many,TRBV6-1,CASSAIGGTEQYF,TGTGCCAGCAGTGCTATCGGTGGGACCGAGCAGTACTTC
-,TRBJ2-2,-,TRBV7-2,CASSSSGYTGKQFF,TGTGCCAGCAGCTCCAGCGGGTACACCGGGAAGCAGTTTTTT
TRBD2,TRBJ2-7,-,TRBV5-6,CASSRGTSGSSYEQYF,TGTGCCAGCAGCAGGGGGACTAGCGGGAGTTCCTACGAGCAGTACTTC
TRBD2,TRBJ2-4,many,TRBV25-1,CASASGIKNIQYF,TGTGCCAGCGCTAGCGGGATTAAAAACATTCAGTACTTC
TRBD2,TRBJ2-7,-,TRBV12-3/TRBV12-4,CASSRTSGPYNEQYF,TGTGCCAGCAGTCGCACTAGCGGACCTTACAATGAGCAGTACTTC
-,TRBJ2-1,-,TRBV11-2,CASSLVRGPLEQFF,TGTGCCAGCAGCTTAGTTAGGGGCCCTCTCGAGCAGTTCTTC
TRBD2,TRBJ2-2,-,TRBV29-1,CSVEDPVTQREGLGGELFF,TGCAGCGTTGAAGATCCGGTTACGCAGCGGGAGGGCCTTGGCGGGGAGCTGTTTTTT
TRBD2,TRBJ2-1,many,TRBV6-5,CASSSGLAGSF,TGTGCCAGCAGTTCCGGACTAGCGGGATCTTTC
TRBD2,TRBJ2-7,few,TRBV19,CASSTSLASGSHEQYF,TGTGCCAGTAGTACCTCCCTGGCTAGCGGGAGCCACGAGCAGTACTTC
-,TRBJ2-5,-,TRBV5-1,CASRDSKETQYF,TGCGCCAGCAGGGACTCTAAAGAGACCCAGTACTTC
TRBD2,TRBJ2-5,-,TRBV11-3,CASSLGIAGVQTTWYF,TGTGCCAGCAGCTTAGGAATAGCGGGGGTCCAAACGACCTGGTACTTC
TRBD2,TRBJ2-1,few,TRBV9,CASSTGLAHNEQFF,TGTGCCAGCAGTACTGGACTAGCCCACAATGAGCAGTTCTTC
-,TRBJ2-3,-,TRBV7-2,CASSGVGAQNTQYF,TGTGCCAGTTCCGGGGTGGGAGCTCAAAACACTCAGTATTTT
-,TRBJ2-3,few,TRBV7-2,CASSLRGRGGTDTQYF,TGTGCCAGCAGCTTACGGGGGCGCGGAGGCACAGATACGCAGTATTTT
-,TRBJ2-5,medium-sized,TRBV7-8,CASSLKARGGEGETQYF,TGTGCCAGCAGCTTAAAAGCCCGTGGAGGGGAAGGAGAGACCCAGTACTTC
TRBD2,TRBJ2-1,-,TRBV6-5,CASSNPGLAANEQFF,TGTGCCAGCAGTAACCCGGGACTAGCGGCGAATGAGCAGTTCTTC
TRBD2,TRBJ2-5,-,TRBV6-1,CASSETGTSGGTQYF,TGTGCCAGCAGTGAGACCGGGACTAGCGGAGGGACCCAGTACTTC